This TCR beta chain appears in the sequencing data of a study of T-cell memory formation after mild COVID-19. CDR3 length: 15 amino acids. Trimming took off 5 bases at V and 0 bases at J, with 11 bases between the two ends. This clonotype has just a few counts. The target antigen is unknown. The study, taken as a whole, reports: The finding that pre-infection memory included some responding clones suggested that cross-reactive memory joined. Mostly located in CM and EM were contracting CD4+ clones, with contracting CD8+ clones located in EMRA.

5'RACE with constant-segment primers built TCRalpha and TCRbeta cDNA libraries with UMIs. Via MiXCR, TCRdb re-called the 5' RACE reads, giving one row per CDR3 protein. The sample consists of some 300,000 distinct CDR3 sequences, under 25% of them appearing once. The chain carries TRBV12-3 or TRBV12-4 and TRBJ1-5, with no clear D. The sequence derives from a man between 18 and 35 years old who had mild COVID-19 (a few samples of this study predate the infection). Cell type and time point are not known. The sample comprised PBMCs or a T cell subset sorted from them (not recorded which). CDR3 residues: CASSPAGYSNQPQHF. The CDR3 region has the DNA TGTGCCAGCAGTCCCGCAGGATATAGCAATCAGCCCCAGCATTTT.